The T cell receptor (beta chain) under discussion was sequenced for a study of blood T cell repertoires in COVID-19. Whole-study context: Spain, Italy and the United States supplied samples that represented acute and convalescent COVID-19.

V was clipped by 0 bases and J by 4 bases, with 12 bases between them. The CDR3 loop spans 15 amino acids. Germline CDR1 MNHNY, CDR2 SVGAGI (reference sequence). Study processing details: The authors estimated nucleated cell counts from reference gene primer amplification. This table comes from immunoSEQ multiplex PCR, and its TCRdb copy is limited to in-frame clones, with some not included. That table is the source of V, J and clone size, and D and trimming were worked out from the DNA. The top ten hold roughly 6.7% of the sample, which has roughly 190,000 clones, 80% seen once. The source of this sequence is a man in his fifties or sixties with acute or convalescent COVID-19. The chain has TRBV6-6 and TRBJ1-2, with D possibly matching TRBD1 (6 bases). Material: peripheral blood. The CDR3 loop reads CASSYSRQGFYGYTF. In DNA form, the CDR3 reads TGTGCCAGCAGTTACTCGCGCCAGGGGTTCTATGGCTACACCTTC.